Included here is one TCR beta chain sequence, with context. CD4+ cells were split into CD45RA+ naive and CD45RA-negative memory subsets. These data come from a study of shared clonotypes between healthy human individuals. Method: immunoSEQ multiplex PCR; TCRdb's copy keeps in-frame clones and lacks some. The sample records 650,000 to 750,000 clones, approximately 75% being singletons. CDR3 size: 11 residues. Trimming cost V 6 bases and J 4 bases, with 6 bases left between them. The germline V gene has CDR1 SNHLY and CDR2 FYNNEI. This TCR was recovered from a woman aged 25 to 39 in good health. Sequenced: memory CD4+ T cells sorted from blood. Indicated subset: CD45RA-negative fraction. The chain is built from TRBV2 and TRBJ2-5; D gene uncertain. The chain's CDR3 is CASRMRETQYF. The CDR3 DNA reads TGTGCCAGCAGGATGAGAGAGACCCAGTACTTC.